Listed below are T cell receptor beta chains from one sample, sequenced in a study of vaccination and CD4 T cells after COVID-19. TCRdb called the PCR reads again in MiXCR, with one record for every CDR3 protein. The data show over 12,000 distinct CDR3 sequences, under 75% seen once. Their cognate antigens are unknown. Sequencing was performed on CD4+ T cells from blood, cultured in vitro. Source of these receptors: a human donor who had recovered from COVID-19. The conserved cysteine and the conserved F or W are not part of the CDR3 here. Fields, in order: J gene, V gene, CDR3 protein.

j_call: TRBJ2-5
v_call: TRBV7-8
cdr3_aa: ASSPRGTSVETQY

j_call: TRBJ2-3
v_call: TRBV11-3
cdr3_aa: ASSLGGRADTQY

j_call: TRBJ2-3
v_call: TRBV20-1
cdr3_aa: SARPGGTDTQY

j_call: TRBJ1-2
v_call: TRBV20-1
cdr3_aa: SARVPGQNYGYT

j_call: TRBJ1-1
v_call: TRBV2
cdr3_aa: ASTTGFDGGTEAF

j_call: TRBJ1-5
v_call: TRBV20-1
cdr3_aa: SASLGRGQPQH

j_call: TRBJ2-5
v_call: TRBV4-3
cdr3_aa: ASSQEGTGPETQY

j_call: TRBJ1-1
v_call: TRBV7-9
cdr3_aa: ASSLATGGTEAF

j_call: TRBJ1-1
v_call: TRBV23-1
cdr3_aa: ASSHPRGRGDTEAF

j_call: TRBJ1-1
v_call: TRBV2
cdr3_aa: ASREINTEAF

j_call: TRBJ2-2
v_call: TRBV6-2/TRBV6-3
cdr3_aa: ASTRDSNTGELF

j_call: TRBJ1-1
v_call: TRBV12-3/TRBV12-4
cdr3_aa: ASSSTGGTTEAF

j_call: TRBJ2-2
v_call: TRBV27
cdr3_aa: ASSPEDSYYTGELF

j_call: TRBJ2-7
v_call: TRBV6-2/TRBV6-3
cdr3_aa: ASSSPGGIYEQY

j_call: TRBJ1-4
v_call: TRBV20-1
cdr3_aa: SARDYPELF

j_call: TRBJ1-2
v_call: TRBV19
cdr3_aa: ASSNTGFGGYT

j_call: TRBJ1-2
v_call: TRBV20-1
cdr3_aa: SASPGPNHGYT

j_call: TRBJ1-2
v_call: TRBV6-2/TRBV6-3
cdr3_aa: ASSYGLIYGYT

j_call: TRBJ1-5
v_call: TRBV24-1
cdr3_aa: ASSQGEEWPQH

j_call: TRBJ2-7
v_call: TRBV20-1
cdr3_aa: SARDGSAGGSYEQY

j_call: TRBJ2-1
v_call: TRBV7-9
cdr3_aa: ASSRGTGLSVYEQF

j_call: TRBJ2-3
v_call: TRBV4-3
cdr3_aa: ASSQDTSKDTQY

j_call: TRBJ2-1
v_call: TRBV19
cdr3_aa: ASSTDRKRLGSYNEQF

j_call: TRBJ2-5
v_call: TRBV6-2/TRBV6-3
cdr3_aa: ASSYGGGGAPETQY

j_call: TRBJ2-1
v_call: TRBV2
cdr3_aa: ARGGEQF

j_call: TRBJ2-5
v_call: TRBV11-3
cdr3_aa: ASSLVFGLAGGGETQY

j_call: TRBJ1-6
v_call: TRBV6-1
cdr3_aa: ASSEGSPYNSPLH

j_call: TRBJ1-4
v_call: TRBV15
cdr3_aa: ATSRGADRGREKLF

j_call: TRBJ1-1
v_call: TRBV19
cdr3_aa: ASSIGGLGTEAF

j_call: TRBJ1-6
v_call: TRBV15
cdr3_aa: ATSREEGSGNSPLH

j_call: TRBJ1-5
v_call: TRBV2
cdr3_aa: ASSESTGNQPQH

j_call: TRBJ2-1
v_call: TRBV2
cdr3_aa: ASRRDSAYNEQF

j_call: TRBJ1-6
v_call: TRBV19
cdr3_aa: ASSTIGRANSPLH

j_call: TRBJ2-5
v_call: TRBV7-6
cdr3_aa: ASSLRPSRRPEETQY

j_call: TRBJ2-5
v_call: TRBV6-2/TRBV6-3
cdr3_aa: ASSSYGQGRGETQY

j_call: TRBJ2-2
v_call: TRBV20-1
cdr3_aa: SASGLAGGPNTGELF

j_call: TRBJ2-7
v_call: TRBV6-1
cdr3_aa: ASSEATGTAAYEQY

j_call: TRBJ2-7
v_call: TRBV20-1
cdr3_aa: SARGGVSYEQY

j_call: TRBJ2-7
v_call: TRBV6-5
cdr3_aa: ASSYSTSGVRSSYEQY

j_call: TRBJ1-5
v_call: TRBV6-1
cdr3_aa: ASTEQGDSNQPQH

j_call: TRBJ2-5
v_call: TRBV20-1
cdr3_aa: SAPGLAASDPSPAQY

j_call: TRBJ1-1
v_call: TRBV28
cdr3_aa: ASSSGGQTFMNTEAF

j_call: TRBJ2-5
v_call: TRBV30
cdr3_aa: AWSAGVPLKETQY

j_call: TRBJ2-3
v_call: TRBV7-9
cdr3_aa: ACTPSGGSTDTQY

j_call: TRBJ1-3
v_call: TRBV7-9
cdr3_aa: ASSLADVGSGNTIY

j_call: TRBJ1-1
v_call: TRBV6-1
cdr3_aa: ASRKGFWNTEAF

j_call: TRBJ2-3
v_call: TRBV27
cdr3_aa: ASSSSGTSGRGGRDTQY

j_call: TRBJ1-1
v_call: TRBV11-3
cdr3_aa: ASSPREVLNTEAF

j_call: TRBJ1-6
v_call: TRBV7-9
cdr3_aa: ASSLQTVYNSPLH

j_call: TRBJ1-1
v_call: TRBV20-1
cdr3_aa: SAVQGVANTEAF

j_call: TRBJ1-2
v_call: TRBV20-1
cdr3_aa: SANRVDYGYT

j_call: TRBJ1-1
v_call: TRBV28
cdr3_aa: ASSRLEGARSEAF

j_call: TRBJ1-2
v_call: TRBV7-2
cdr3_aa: ASSAAWGYT

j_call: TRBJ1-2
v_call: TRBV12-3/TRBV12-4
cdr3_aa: ASSRTGYGYT

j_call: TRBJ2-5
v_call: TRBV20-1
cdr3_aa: SARVSEETQY

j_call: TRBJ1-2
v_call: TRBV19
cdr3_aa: ASSILGLGYGYT

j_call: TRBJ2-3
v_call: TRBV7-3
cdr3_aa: ASSLMAFPDTQY